Each of the 9 T cell receptor beta chains below was sequenced from the same sample in a study of T cells in localized non-small cell lung cancer. TCRdb keeps only in-frame clones here, not all; method: immunoSEQ multiplex PCR. The top ten clones hold around 20% of a sample with 12,000 or so clones, around 83% of them seen once. Specimen: peripheral blood, collected before any cancer treatment. The source of these receptors is a male donor aged 60 or over with stage I lung adenocarcinoma.

The chain combines TRBV19 with TRBJ1-2; D may be TRBD1 (5 bases). CDR1 and CDR2 from the germline V gene are LNHDA and SQIVND (reference sequence). CDR3 length: 13 amino acids. V was shortened by 1 base and J by 8 bases, with 11 bases between the two germline ends. The CDR3 DNA sequence: TGTGCCAGTAGTATAGGAGGGCAGGGAGGCTACACCTTC. Its translation: CASSIGGQGGYTF.

The chain links TRBV19 to TRBJ1-4, with D possibly TRBD1 on 6 matching bases. Trimming shortened V by 5 bases and J by 7 bases, and 14 bases separated the two germline ends. CDR3 length: 14 residues. Germline-derived CDR1 and CDR2 are LNHDA and SQIVND (reference sequence). CDR3 DNA sequence: TGTGCCAGTAGTCCCGGACAGCTGGGTGAAAAACTGTTTTTT. Protein sequence: CASSPGQLGEKLFF.

This clone was counted a single time. The rearrangement uses TRBV18 and TRBJ2-3, with D perhaps TRBD2 (6 bases). V was clipped by 6 bases and J by 3 bases, with 16 bases between them. Germline V gene sequence: CDR1 KGHSH, CDR2 LQKENI. CDR3 length: 15 amino acids. The chain's CDR3 is CASSRSGGFTDTQYF. CDR3 DNA sequence: TGTGCCAGCTCCCGTTCAGGAGGGTTTACAGATACGCAGTATTTT.

The chain links TRBV7-3 to TRBJ2-1; the D gene is possibly TRBD1 (5 bases). This CDR3 contains 14 residues. V gave up 4 bases and J gave up 8 bases, with 15 bases separating them. Germline V gene sequence: CDR1 SGHTA, CDR2 FQGTGA. The chain's CDR3 is CASSSTGGFDEQFF. The CDR3, as DNA: TGTGCCAGCAGCTCCACAGGTGGGTTCGATGAGCAGTTCTTC.

This chain links TRBV7-3 with TRBJ1-1; possibly TRBD1 for D (6 bases). V lost 1 base to trimming and J lost 1 base, with 10 bases between them. CDR3 length: 15 amino acids. Germline loops: CDR1 SGHTA, CDR2 FQGTGA. The CDR3 reads CASSLKGGSNTEAFF. As DNA, the CDR3 is TGTGCCAGCAGCTTAAAGGGGGGCTCGAACACTGAAGCTTTCTTT.

The CDR3 loop is CATSTIRGYEQYF. DNA of the CDR3: TGTGCCACCAGCACAATCAGGGGTTACGAGCAGTACTTC. V is TRBV15 and J is TRBJ2-7; possibly TRBD1 for D (6 bases). Germline CDR1 reads LNHNV; CDR2 reads YYDKDF (reference sequence). The length of the CDR3 is 13 residues. The ends were cut back, 4 bases at V and 4 bases at J, with 11 bases in the middle.

The chain has TRBV18 and TRBJ1-1; D gene uncertain. Germline CDR1 is KGHSH and CDR2 is LQKENI. The CDR3 covers 14 residues. Trimming pared 4 bases from V and 1 base from J, leaving 10 bases between. The CDR3 DNA sequence: TGTGCCAGCTCACTAGGCAGGTCGAACACTGAAGCTTTCTTT. It encodes CASSLGRSNTEAFF.

The gene calls are TRBV27 and TRBJ2-7, with 10 bases aligning to TRBD1. The J segment lost 4 bases and the V segment lost 6 bases, leaving 3 bases of the junction unmatched. The CDR3 sequence is 13 residues long. Germline V gene sequence: CDR1 MNHEY, CDR2 SMNVEV (reference sequence). CDR3: CASRRTGGYEQYF. The CDR3 region has the DNA TGTGCCAGCAGGAGGACAGGGGGATACGAGCAGTACTTC.

The chain is built from TRBV11-2 and TRBJ2-7, with 7 bases that match TRBD1. The CDR3 is 16 amino acids. Germline V gives CDR1 SGHAT, CDR2 FQNNGV. Losses at the gene ends were 5 bases for V and 2 bases for J; bases not matched to a gene: 12. The CDR3 coding sequence is TGTGCCAGCAGCACTATTCGGCACAGGGGCGCCTACGAGCAGTACTTC. It is translated as CASSTIRHRGAYEQYF.